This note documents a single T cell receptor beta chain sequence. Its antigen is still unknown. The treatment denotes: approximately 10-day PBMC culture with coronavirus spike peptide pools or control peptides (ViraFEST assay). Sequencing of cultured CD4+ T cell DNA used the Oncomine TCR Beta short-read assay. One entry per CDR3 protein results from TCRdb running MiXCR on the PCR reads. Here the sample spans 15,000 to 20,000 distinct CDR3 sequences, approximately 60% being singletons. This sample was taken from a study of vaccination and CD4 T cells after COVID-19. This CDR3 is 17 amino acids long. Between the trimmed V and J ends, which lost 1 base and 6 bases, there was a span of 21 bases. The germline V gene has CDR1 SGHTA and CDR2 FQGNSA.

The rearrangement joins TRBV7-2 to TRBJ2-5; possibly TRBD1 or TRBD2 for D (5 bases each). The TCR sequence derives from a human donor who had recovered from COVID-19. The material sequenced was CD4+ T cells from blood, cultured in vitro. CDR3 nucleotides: TGTGCCAGCAGCTTAGGGCGGAAAGGGGTTGGCGGGCAGACCCAGTACTTC. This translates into CASSLGRKGVGGQTQYF. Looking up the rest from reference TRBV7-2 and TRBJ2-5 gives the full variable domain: GAGVSQSPSNKVTEKGKDVELRCDPISGHTALYWYRQSLGQGLEFLIYFQGNSAPDKSGLPSDRFSAERTGGSVSTLTIQRTQQEDSAVYLCASSLGRKGVGGQTQYFGPGTRLLVL.